The rows below give T cell receptor beta chains drawn from one sample of a study of cytomegalovirus exposure and HLA in healthy donors. Method: immunoSEQ multiplex PCR; TCRdb's copy keeps in-frame clones and lacks some. The sample yields about 140,000 clones, around 80% seen once. Sequencing used PBMCs. The receptors stem from a man between 18 and 35 years old in good health and CMV-seropositive. The CDR3 runs from the conserved cysteine through the conserved F or W. Fields, in order: D gene, V gene, J gene, clone size, CDR3 protein, CDR3 DNA. D genes are given only for firm matches. Size is stated for part of the rows, as once, few or many counts, or as a class when the clone is expanded.

D gene: TRBD1; V gene: TRBV7-9; J gene: TRBJ1-3; clone size: NA; CDR3 protein: CASSSNRDSSGNTIYF; CDR3 DNA: TGTGCCAGCAGCTCCAACCGGGACAGCTCTGGAAACACCATATATTTT
D gene: TRBD1; V gene: TRBV6-5; J gene: TRBJ1-2; clone size: NA; CDR3 protein: CASSRQGYGYTF; CDR3 DNA: TGTGCCAGCAGCCGACAGGGCTATGGCTACACCTTC
D gene: TRBD2; V gene: TRBV4-1; J gene: TRBJ2-7; clone size: NA; CDR3 protein: CASSQVGASGTVQYF; CDR3 DNA: TGCGCCAGCAGCCAAGTGGGTGCTAGCGGGACAGTGCAGTACTTC
D gene: NA; V gene: TRBV6-5; J gene: TRBJ2-7; clone size: NA; CDR3 protein: CASSSTGVKRYEQYF; CDR3 DNA: TGTGCCAGCAGTTCAACTGGAGTTAAACGCTACGAGCAGTACTTC
D gene: NA; V gene: TRBV7-9; J gene: TRBJ2-1; clone size: once; CDR3 protein: CASSAGTSYNEQFF; CDR3 DNA: TGTGCCAGCAGTGCCGGGACAAGCTACAATGAGCAGTTCTTC
D gene: NA; V gene: TRBV11-2; J gene: TRBJ2-1; clone size: NA; CDR3 protein: CASSLYGSSKNEQFF; CDR3 DNA: TGTGCCAGCAGCTTATACGGGAGCTCTAAGAATGAGCAGTTCTTC
D gene: TRBD2; V gene: TRBV7-8; J gene: TRBJ2-3; clone size: NA; CDR3 protein: CASSSLAGGPTLEPQYF; CDR3 DNA: TGTGCCAGCAGCTCATTAGCGGGAGGCCCAACCTTAGAGCCGCAGTATTTT
D gene: TRBD2; V gene: TRBV7-6; J gene: TRBJ2-7; clone size: once; CDR3 protein: CASSPGPGLAGGGSYEQYF; CDR3 DNA: TGTGCCAGCAGCCCAGGCCCGGGACTAGCGGGAGGAGGCTCCTACGAGCAGTACTTC
D gene: TRBD2; V gene: TRBV9; J gene: TRBJ2-1; clone size: NA; CDR3 protein: CASSEEGGWALGGDEQFF; CDR3 DNA: TGTGCCAGCAGCGAGGAGGGAGGGTGGGCCCTTGGGGGGGATGAGCAGTTCTTC
D gene: TRBD2; V gene: TRBV28; J gene: TRBJ2-2; clone size: NA; CDR3 protein: CASSPRRGGVGTGELFF; CDR3 DNA: TGTGCCAGCAGTCCCCGTCGGGGGGGTGTGGGCACCGGGGAGCTGTTTTTT
D gene: NA; V gene: TRBV29-1; J gene: TRBJ2-3; clone size: NA; CDR3 protein: CSVTGADTQYF; CDR3 DNA: TGCAGCGTGACGGGGGCAGATACGCAGTATTTT
D gene: NA; V gene: TRBV2; J gene: TRBJ1-2; clone size: once; CDR3 protein: CAMLKEGALGYTF; CDR3 DNA: TGTGCCATGCTGAAGGAAGGGGCGCTTGGCTACACCTTC
D gene: NA; V gene: TRBV6-1; J gene: TRBJ1-5; clone size: NA; CDR3 protein: CASSESRGGNQPQHF; CDR3 DNA: TGTGCCAGCAGTGAGTCCAGGGGTGGCAATCAGCCCCAGCATTTT
D gene: TRBD1; V gene: TRBV6-5; J gene: TRBJ2-7; clone size: NA; CDR3 protein: CASSTSGTGTYEQYF; CDR3 DNA: TGTGCCAGCAGTACATCCGGGACAGGGACCTACGAGCAGTACTTC
D gene: NA; V gene: TRBV27; J gene: TRBJ1-5; clone size: NA; CDR3 protein: CASSSSIRRQPQHF; CDR3 DNA: TGTGCCAGCAGTTCGTCAATACGCAGACAGCCCCAGCATTTT
D gene: NA; V gene: TRBV6-1; J gene: TRBJ1-1; clone size: NA; CDR3 protein: CASSETPGVRAFF; CDR3 DNA: TGTGCCAGCAGTGAAACACCCGGGGTTCGGGCTTTCTTT
D gene: NA; V gene: TRBV27; J gene: TRBJ2-7; clone size: NA; CDR3 protein: CASSLVGGTYEQYF; CDR3 DNA: TGTGCCAGCAGTTTGGTCGGGGGAACCTACGAGCAGTACTTC
D gene: NA; V gene: TRBV27; J gene: TRBJ1-5; clone size: NA; CDR3 protein: CASSLEREGQPQHF; CDR3 DNA: TGTGCCAGCAGTTTAGAGAGGGAAGGTCAGCCCCAGCATTTT
D gene: NA; V gene: TRBV19; J gene: TRBJ2-7; clone size: NA; CDR3 protein: CASSSGTATYEQYF; CDR3 DNA: TGTGCCAGTAGTAGCGGGACAGCGACCTACGAGCAGTACTTC
D gene: NA; V gene: TRBV27; J gene: TRBJ1-2; clone size: NA; CDR3 protein: CASSPIPRTARGGLYGYTF; CDR3 DNA: TGTGCCAGCAGTCCAATACCTCGGACAGCAAGGGGGGGTTTATATGGCTACACCTTC
D gene: NA; V gene: TRBV28; J gene: TRBJ1-1; clone size: NA; CDR3 protein: CASSLGVYTEAFF; CDR3 DNA: TGTGCCAGCAGCTTGGGCGTATACACTGAAGCTTTCTTT
D gene: NA; V gene: TRBV5-1; J gene: TRBJ1-1; clone size: NA; CDR3 protein: CASSLVSGTEAFF; CDR3 DNA: TGCGCCAGCAGCTTGGTATCGGGGACTGAAGCTTTCTTT
D gene: NA; V gene: TRBV19; J gene: TRBJ2-1; clone size: NA; CDR3 protein: CASASQQGRPYNEQFF; CDR3 DNA: TGTGCCAGTGCATCACAACAGGGTCGCCCCTACAATGAGCAGTTCTTC
D gene: NA; V gene: TRBV5-1; J gene: TRBJ1-4; clone size: NA; CDR3 protein: CASSFEGNEKLFF; CDR3 DNA: TGCGCCAGCAGCTTCGAGGGTAATGAAAAACTGTTTTTT
D gene: NA; V gene: TRBV30; J gene: TRBJ2-7; clone size: few; CDR3 protein: CAWSLGGHEQYF; CDR3 DNA: TGTGCCTGGAGTTTGGGGGGGCACGAGCAGTACTTC
D gene: NA; V gene: TRBV29-1; J gene: TRBJ1-5; clone size: few; CDR3 protein: CSTGGENQPQHF; CDR3 DNA: TGCAGCACAGGAGGGGAGAATCAGCCCCAGCATTTT
D gene: NA; V gene: TRBV15; J gene: TRBJ1-4; clone size: NA; CDR3 protein: CATSRDVGTNEKLFF; CDR3 DNA: TGTGCCACCAGCAGAGATGTCGGTACTAATGAAAAACTGTTTTTT
D gene: TRBD1; V gene: TRBV5-6; J gene: TRBJ1-1; clone size: NA; CDR3 protein: CASSANRGDTEAFF; CDR3 DNA: TGTGCCAGCAGCGCCAACAGGGGGGACACTGAAGCTTTCTTT
D gene: TRBD1; V gene: TRBV7-9; J gene: TRBJ1-1; clone size: NA; CDR3 protein: CASSLVGTGNAEAFF; CDR3 DNA: TGTGCCAGCAGCTTAGTTGGGACAGGGAACGCTGAAGCTTTCTTT
D gene: TRBD1; V gene: TRBV30; J gene: TRBJ2-1; clone size: NA; CDR3 protein: CATSPGGYAGEQFF; CDR3 DNA: TGTGCCACGTCTCCAGGGGGCTATGCGGGTGAGCAGTTCTTC
D gene: TRBD1; V gene: TRBV2; J gene: TRBJ1-2; clone size: NA; CDR3 protein: CASSALATGTYGYTF; CDR3 DNA: TGTGCCAGCAGTGCCCTAGCGACAGGGACGTATGGCTACACCTTC
D gene: NA; V gene: TRBV11-2; J gene: TRBJ2-5; clone size: NA; CDR3 protein: CASSPGNTIETQYF; CDR3 DNA: TGTGCCAGCAGCCCGGGGAATACCATCGAGACCCAGTACTTC
D gene: TRBD1; V gene: TRBV2; J gene: TRBJ1-3; clone size: NA; CDR3 protein: CASSGDRGHDTIYF; CDR3 DNA: TGTGCCAGCAGTGGCGACAGGGGGCATGACACCATATATTTT
D gene: TRBD1; V gene: TRBV4-1; J gene: TRBJ1-2; clone size: NA; CDR3 protein: CASSPLAGGEVGYTF; CDR3 DNA: TGCGCCAGCAGTCCTCTGGCAGGGGGCGAAGTTGGCTACACCTTC
D gene: TRBD1; V gene: TRBV4-1; J gene: TRBJ1-5; clone size: once; CDR3 protein: CASSSRGASNQPQHF; CDR3 DNA: TGCGCCAGCAGCTCCAGGGGGGCTAGCAATCAGCCCCAGCATTTT
D gene: NA; V gene: TRBV5-8; J gene: TRBJ1-2; clone size: NA; CDR3 protein: CASSLLRVNGYTF; CDR3 DNA: TGTGCCAGCAGTTTGCTCAGGGTAAATGGCTACACCTTC
D gene: NA; V gene: TRBV11-2; J gene: TRBJ1-1; clone size: NA; CDR3 protein: CASSLYEATEAFF; CDR3 DNA: TGTGCCAGCAGCTTATATGAGGCGACTGAAGCTTTCTTT
D gene: NA; V gene: TRBV27; J gene: TRBJ2-2; clone size: NA; CDR3 protein: CASGRGGAGTGELFF; CDR3 DNA: TGTGCCAGCGGACGAGGGGGGGCAGGCACCGGGGAGCTGTTTTTT
D gene: NA; V gene: TRBV19; J gene: TRBJ2-7; clone size: once; CDR3 protein: CASSIGIFVNEQYF; CDR3 DNA: TGTGCCAGTAGTATCGGGATTTTTGTAAACGAGCAGTACTTC
D gene: TRBD2; V gene: TRBV27; J gene: TRBJ2-7; clone size: NA; CDR3 protein: CASSSPGLAGPSSYEQYF; CDR3 DNA: TGTGCCAGCAGTTCCCCGGGACTAGCGGGACCCAGCTCCTACGAGCAGTACTTC